Listed here are 5 T cell receptor beta chains from one sample, sequenced in a study of blood T cells in healthy people across ages. Next came a second PCR, run for 7 to 11 cycles, which used a sample-barcoded 5' primer along with a J-beta primer mix. TCRdb processed the 5' RACE reads anew with MiXCR; each CDR3 protein has one entry. The data show 900,000 to 950,000 distinct CDR3 sequences, about 29% seen once. This sample was shared with a second study, whose subject was T cells of mothers and their children.

Material for sequencing was blood. The receptors here all came from a woman aged 40 to 50 in good health.

This chain joins TRBV7-9 and TRBJ1-2, with 7 bases aligning to TRBD1. The CDR3 sequence is 15 residues long. The germline gives CDR1 SEHNR, CDR2 FQNEAQ (reference sequence). V was clipped by 1 base and J by 4 bases; unmatched bases: 6. The CDR3 DNA reads as TGTGCCAGCAGCTTAGTAACCCGGGACAGCTATGGCTACACCTTC. Translated: CASSLVTRDSYGYTF.

On this clonotype: A much larger clone is a single base away; this may be a read error. V and J are TRBV7-2 and TRBJ2-7; D perhaps matches TRBD1 (8 bases). Trimming took 1 base from V and 4 from J, leaving 14 bases between them. The CDR3 contains 15 residues. Germline V gene sequence: CDR1 SGHTA, CDR2 FQGNSA. The CDR3 loop is CASSLGTGREYEQYF. CDR3 in DNA: TGTGCCAGCAGCTTAGGGACAGGGCGGGAGTACGAGCAGTACTTC.

The rearrangement joins TRBV20-1 to TRBJ2-1; TRBD2 matches at 8 bases. V shed 0 bases and J 4 bases; nucleotides not matched to a gene: 11. The CDR3 has 17 residues. Per the germline V gene, CDR1 is DFQATT and CDR2 is SNEGSKA (reference sequence). DNA of the CDR3: TGCAGTGCTAGAGATAACGGCGGGGGGTCGAGATACAATGAGCAGTTCTTC. This translates into CSARDNGGGSRYNEQFF.

This chain uses TRBV5-5 with TRBJ2-1, with 7 nucleotides matching TRBD1. The closer fit of TRBJ2-7 to the DNA end suggests the J call may be wrong. CDR3 length: 14 amino acids. CDR1 and CDR2 from the germline V gene are SGHKS and YYEKEE (reference sequence). The CDR3, as DNA: TGTGCCAGCAGCTGCTGGAGACAGGGTTACGAGCAGTACTTC. Amino acids: CASSCWRQGYEQYF.

With respect to this clonotype: A much larger clone lies one base from this, so it may be a read error. The V gene is TRBV20-1, the J gene TRBJ1-4, with a possible D match to TRBD1 (6 bases). Germline values: CDR1 DFQATT, CDR2 SNEGSKA (reference sequence). The CDR3 runs to 13 residues. The V and J ends lost 3 bases and 4 bases respectively, with 9 bases between them. CDR3 DNA sequence: TGCAGTGCTAGCTGGACAGTTAATGAAAAACTGTTTTTT. It translates to CSASWTVNEKLFF.